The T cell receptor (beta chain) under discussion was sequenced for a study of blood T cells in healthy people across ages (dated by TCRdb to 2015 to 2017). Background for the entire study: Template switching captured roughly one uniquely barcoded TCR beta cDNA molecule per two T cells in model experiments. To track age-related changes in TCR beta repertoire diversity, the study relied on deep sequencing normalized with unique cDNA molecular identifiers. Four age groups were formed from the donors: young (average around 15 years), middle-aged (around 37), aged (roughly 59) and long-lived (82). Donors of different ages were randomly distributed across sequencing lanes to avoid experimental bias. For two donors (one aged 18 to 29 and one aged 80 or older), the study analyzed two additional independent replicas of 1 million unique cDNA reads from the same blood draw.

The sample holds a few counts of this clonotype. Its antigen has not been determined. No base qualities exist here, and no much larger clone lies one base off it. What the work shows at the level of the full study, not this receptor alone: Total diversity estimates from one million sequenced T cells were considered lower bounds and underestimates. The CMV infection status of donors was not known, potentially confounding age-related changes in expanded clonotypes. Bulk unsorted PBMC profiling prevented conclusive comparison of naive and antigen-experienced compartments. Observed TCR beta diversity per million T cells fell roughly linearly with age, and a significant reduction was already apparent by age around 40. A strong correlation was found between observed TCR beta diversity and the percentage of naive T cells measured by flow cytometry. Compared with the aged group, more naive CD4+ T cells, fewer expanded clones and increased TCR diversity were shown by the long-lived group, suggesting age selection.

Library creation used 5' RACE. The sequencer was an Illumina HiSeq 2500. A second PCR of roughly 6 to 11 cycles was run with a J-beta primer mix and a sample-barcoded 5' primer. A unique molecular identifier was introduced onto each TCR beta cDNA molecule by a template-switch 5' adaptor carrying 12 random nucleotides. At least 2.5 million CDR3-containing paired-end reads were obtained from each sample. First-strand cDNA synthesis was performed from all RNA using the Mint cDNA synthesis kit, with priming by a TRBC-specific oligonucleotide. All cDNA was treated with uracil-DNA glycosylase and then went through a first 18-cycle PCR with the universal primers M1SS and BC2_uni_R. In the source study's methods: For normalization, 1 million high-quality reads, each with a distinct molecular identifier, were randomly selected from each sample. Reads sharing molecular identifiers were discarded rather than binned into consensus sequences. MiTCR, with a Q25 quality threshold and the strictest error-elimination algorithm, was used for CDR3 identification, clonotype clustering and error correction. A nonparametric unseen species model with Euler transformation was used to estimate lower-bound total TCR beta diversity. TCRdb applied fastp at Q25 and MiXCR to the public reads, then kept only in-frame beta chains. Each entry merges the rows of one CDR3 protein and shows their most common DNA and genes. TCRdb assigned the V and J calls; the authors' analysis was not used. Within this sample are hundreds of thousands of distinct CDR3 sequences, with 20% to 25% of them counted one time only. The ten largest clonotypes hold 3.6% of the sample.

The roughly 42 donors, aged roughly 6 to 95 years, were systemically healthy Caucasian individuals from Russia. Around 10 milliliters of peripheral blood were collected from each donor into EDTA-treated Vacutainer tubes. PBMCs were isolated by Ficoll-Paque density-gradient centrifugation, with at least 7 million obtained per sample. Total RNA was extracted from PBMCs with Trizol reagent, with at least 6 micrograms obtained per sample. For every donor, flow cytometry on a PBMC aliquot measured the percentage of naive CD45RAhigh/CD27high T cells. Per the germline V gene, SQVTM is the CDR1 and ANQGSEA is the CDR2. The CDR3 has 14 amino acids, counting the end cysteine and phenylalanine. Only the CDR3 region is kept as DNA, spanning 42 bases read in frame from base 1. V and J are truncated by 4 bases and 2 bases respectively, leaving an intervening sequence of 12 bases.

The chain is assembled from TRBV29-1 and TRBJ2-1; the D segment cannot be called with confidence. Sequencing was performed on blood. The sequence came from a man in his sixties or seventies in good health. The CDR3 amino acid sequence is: CSVVPQETYNEQFF. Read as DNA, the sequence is TGCAGCGTTGTGCCCCAGGAGACCTACAATGAGCAGTTCTTC.